What follows is one T cell receptor (beta chain) and its context. The CDR3 extends over 15 amino acids. CDR1 is MGHRA, CDR2 YSYEKL, per germline. V dropped 2 bases and J dropped 6; count of bases not matched to a gene: 9. TCRdb keeps only in-frame clones here, not all; method: immunoSEQ multiplex PCR. The sample holds hundreds of thousands of clones; roughly 89% are singletons and the top ten take less than 15%. The cohort comprised adults aged about 18 to 90 years residing in under 30 US areas. No more than 2 weeks before study entry, exposed participants had met a case of COVID-19. This sample is drawn from a study of blood T cell repertoires in COVID-19. Study-wide context: In each case, the material was cDNA or gDNA derived from T cells, B-cell-depleted T cells, or PBMCs.

This sequence originates from a man aged 25 to 40 who had been exposed to COVID-19. Specimen: PBMCs or T cells enriched from blood (not recorded which). This chain links TRBV4-1 with TRBJ1-2; 7 bases agree with TRBD1. The CDR3 reads CASSQLGQRSHGYTF. The CDR3 DNA reads as TGCGCCAGCAGCCAATTGGGACAGCGTTCTCATGGCTACACCTTC.